The clone carrying this TCR beta chain has just a few counts. Trimming left V 5 bases short and J 8 bases short, with 25 bases between. The germline CDR1 and CDR2 sequences are SGHVS and FQNEAQ. This CDR3 comprises 17 residues. This sample stems from a study of blood T cells in healthy people across ages. A second PCR of roughly 7 to 11 cycles used a sample-barcoded 5' primer and a J-beta primer mix. TCRdb called the 5' RACE reads again in MiXCR, with one record for every CDR3 protein. The sample comprises around 800,000 distinct CDR3 sequences, 60% to 80% of which are singletons, and about 27% rests with the top ten.

The sequencing input was blood. This receptor was taken from a man younger than 40 in good health. The rearrangement uses TRBV7-8 and TRBJ2-1; D is perhaps TRBD2 (6 bases). CDR3 sequence reads: CASSPHLGRGPKDEQFF. For the CDR3, the DNA is TGTGCCAGCAGCCCTCACCTAGGGCGGGGTCCCAAGGATGAGCAGTTCTTC. Filled out from reference TRBV7-8 and TRBJ2-1, the complete variable domain reads GAGVSQSPRYKVAKRGQDVALRCDPISGHVSLFWYQQALGQGPEFLTYFQNEAQLDKSGLPSDRFFAERPEGSVSTLKIQRTQQEDSAVYLCASSPHLGRGPKDEQFFGPGTRLTVL.